Following are 15 T cell receptor beta chains from one sample sequenced in a study of shared clonotypes between healthy human individuals (dated by TCRdb to about 2020). Library generation was performed with the immunoSEQ multiplex PCR assay. The table comes from immuneACCESS by way of TCRdb, which keeps in-frame sequences with V and J called. Part of the clones is missing from these tables; in studies checked, under half for an unresolved V gene and the rest for unknown reasons. This sample gives more than 2 million clones in total; about 94% of them show up just once. Less than 2% of the sample belongs to the ten largest clones. CD8 naive samples were CD45RO-negative cells positively selected for CCR7, giving a CD45RA+CCR7+ population that excluded TemRA cells. Material for sequencing was naive CD8+ T cells from PBMCs. What the cell subset or site label conveys for this sample: CD45RA+CCR7+. These TCRs come from a man younger than 30 in good health. Some clones in this sample may be carry-over from other donors' samples.

The CDR3 DNA follows: TGTGCCAGCAGCCCAGTTGGGGCGGAGGGCTGGGACACTGAAGCTTTCTTT. Translating it yields CASSPVGAEGWDTEAFF. This chain connects TRBV13 to TRBJ1-1; D is possibly TRBD1 (5 bases). The germline V gene encodes CDR1 PRHDT and CDR2 FYEKMQ (reference sequence). CDR3 length equals 17 residues. With 5 bases removed from V and 3 bases from J, the gap between germline ends came to 22 bases.

This sequence joins TRBV19 and TRBJ1-3; D ambiguous. The V gene lost 6 bases and the J gene lost 2 bases, with 5 bases spanning the gap. In germline, CDR1 is LNHDA, CDR2 SQIVND (reference sequence). The length of the CDR3 is 12 residues. CDR3 residues: CASSSAGNTIYF. DNA for the CDR3: TGTGCCAGTAGCTCAGCTGGAAACACCATATATTTT. Variable domain in full (rest from reference TRBV19 and TRBJ1-3): DGGITQSPKYLFRKEGQNVTLSCEQNLNHDAMYWYRQDPGQGLRLIYYSQIVNDFQKGDIAEGYSVSREKKESFPLTVTSAQKNPTAFYLCASSSAGNTIYFGEGSWLTVV.

Regarding this clone: The sample contains more than one DNA sequence encoding this CDR3. This chain links TRBV6-5 with TRBJ1-1, with a weak D call TRBD1 (6 bases). The V and J ends lost 0 bases and 4 bases respectively, with 9 bases between them. CDR1 is MNHEY and CDR2 is SVGAGI in the germline V gene. CDR3 size: 14 residues. CDR3 amino acids: CASSYSEGGTEAFF. The CDR3 DNA follows: TGTGCCAGCAGTTACTCGGAGGGGGGCACTGAAGCTTTCTTT.

The J gene is TRBJ2-7, the V gene TRBV2; 7 nucleotides agree with TRBD1. The CDR3 has 14 amino acids. V lost 4 bases, J lost 5 bases, and 8 bases stayed unmatched. Per the germline V gene, CDR1 is SNHLY and CDR2 is FYNNEI. This CDR3 reads CASSATSRGHEQYF. CDR3 in DNA: TGTGCCAGCAGTGCAACATCGAGGGGGCACGAGCAGTACTTC.

This rearrangement joins TRBV10-2 to TRBJ2-1; TRBD2 aligns across 11 bases. Trimming at V came to 5 bases and at J to 4 bases, leaving 1 base not matched to a gene. This CDR3 is 14 amino acids long. Germline loops: CDR1 WSHSY, CDR2 SAAADI. CDR3 coding DNA: TGCGCCAGCAGTTGGACTAGCGGGTACAATGAGCAGTTCTTC. Protein product: CASSWTSGYNEQFF.

The rearrangement links TRBV2 to TRBJ2-1, with a tentative D call TRBD2 (6 bases). Trimming cost V 6 bases and J 6 bases, with 9 bases left between them. The length of the CDR3 is 12 residues. Germline V gene data show CDR1 as SNHLY and CDR2 as FYNNEI. CDR3 sequence reads: CASSLGGNEQFF. The CDR3 nucleotides are TGTGCCAGCAGCCTCGGGGGCAATGAGCAGTTCTTC.

The chain recombines TRBV4-1 with TRBJ2-7, with D possibly being TRBD1 or TRBD2 (6 bases each). The CDR3 spans 15 residues. V was clipped by 4 bases and J by 3 bases, with 16 bases between them. CDR1 MGHRA and CDR2 YSYEKL come from the germline V gene. The CDR3 loop reads CASSLGRGLGYEQYF. Written as DNA, the CDR3 is TGCGCCAGCAGCCTTGGTCGGGGGCTCGGCTACGAGCAGTACTTC.

The chain links TRBV4-1 to TRBJ2-1, with 7 bases fitting TRBD2. The length of the CDR3 is 13 residues. V gave up 5 bases and J gave up 10 bases; unmatched junction bases: 8. CDR1 is MGHRA, CDR2 YSYEKL, per germline. The CDR3 DNA reads as TGCGCCAGCAGCTTGGGCGCGGGAGACGAGCAGTTCTTC. Protein sequence: CASSLGAGDEQFF.

This clone has a single count. The chain links TRBV4-1 to TRBJ2-7, with 10 bases identical to TRBD1. V gave up 2 bases and J gave up 0 bases; unmatched junction bases: 4. Germline loops: CDR1 MGHRA, CDR2 YSYEKL. The CDR3 is 16 residues long. DNA for the CDR3: TGCGCCAGCAGCCAACGTAGGACAGGGGGCTCCTACGAGCAGTACTTC. Translation: CASSQRRTGGSYEQYF.

The chain couples TRBV6-5 to TRBJ2-1, with 7 bases fitting TRBD2. The CDR3 spans 15 residues. V was pared by 5 bases and J by 8 bases, with 12 bases of the junction left unmatched. Germline V CDR1 and CDR2: MNHEY, SVGAGI. In DNA, the CDR3 is TGTGCCAGCAGTCTAGCGGATAGCCGAATGGATGAGCAGTTCTTC. Translated, it gives CASSLADSRMDEQFF.

The rearrangement uses TRBV5-3 and TRBJ1-5; weak D call: TRBD1 (6 bases). TRBV5-3 is assigned to the ORF class and has an uncertain function. The germline V and J ends were trimmed by 4 bases and 4 bases, with 12 bases remaining between them. The CDR3 loop spans 14 amino acids. CDR3 residues: CARSPADRNQPQHF. The CDR3 coding sequence is TGTGCCAGAAGCCCGGCAGACAGGAATCAGCCCCAGCATTTT.

This clone was detected only once. The CDR3 protein is CASRDTGHNQPQHF. DNA of the CDR3: TGTGCCAGCAGGGATACAGGGCACAATCAGCCCCAGCATTTT. V usage is TRBV6-1 and J usage is TRBJ1-5, with D possibly TRBD1 on 6 matching bases. CDR3 length: 14 amino acids. Deletions cut 6 bases from V and 3 bases from J, with 12 bases between. Germline loops: CDR1 MNHNS, CDR2 SASEGT.

In this sample, this clone turned up a few times. J is TRBJ1-2 and V is TRBV27; a possible D gene is TRBD1 (6 bases). The CDR3 length is 13 residues. Trimming shortened V by 4 bases and J by 4 bases, and 10 bases separated the two germline ends. CDR1 and CDR2 (germline): MNHEY, SMNVEV (reference sequence). CDR3 nucleotides: TGTGCCAGCAGTTGGGGGGCAGCCTATGGCTACACCTTC. It encodes CASSWGAAYGYTF.

Regarding this clone: Other DNA sequences in this specimen translate into the identical CDR3. This chain connects TRBV5-1 to TRBJ2-3; 7 nucleotides agree with TRBD2. V lost 2 bases, J lost 0 bases, and 0 bases stayed unmatched. The CDR3 is 14 amino acids. Germline CDR1 is SGHRS and CDR2 is YFSETQ. The CDR3 DNA is TGCGCCAGCAGCTTTAGCGGGAGCACAGATACGCAGTATTTT. Amino acids: CASSFSGSTDTQYF. The variable domain in full, with the rest retrieved from reference TRBV5-1 and TRBJ2-3, is KAGVTQTPRYLIKTRGQQVTLSCSPISGHRSVSWYQQTPGQGLQFLFEYFSETQRNKGNFPGRFSGRQFSNSRSEMNVSTLELGDSALYLCASSFSGSTDTQYFGPGTRLTVL.

The chain recombines TRBV12-1 with TRBJ2-1; the table's TRBD2 call for D was not verified on the DNA. TRBV12-1 is classified as a pseudogene. The CDR3 is made up of 15 amino acids. The CDR3 here is CASSSLAGVYDEQFF. The CDR3 DNA sequence: TGTGCCAGCAGCTCTCTAGCGGGAGTTTATGATGAGCAGTTCTTC.